A selection of T cell receptor beta chains follows, all from one sample in a study of blood T cell repertoires in COVID-19. Clones were sequenced by immunoSEQ multiplex PCR, and TCRdb holds only the in-frame ones, with some missing. The sample includes about 210,000 clones, around nine tenths of them seen just once. Specimen: peripheral blood. All receptors derive from a man aged 55 to 70 who had recovered from COVID-19. Each CDR3 is given with its conserved first and last residue. The D gene is left open where the match is weak. Clone size is stated in some rows and not others, as once, few, many or a class when expanded.

D: TRBD1; size: NA; J: TRBJ2-2; V: TRBV5-1; CDR3: CASSLSGTASPGELFF; DNA: TGCGCCAGCAGCTTGTCCGGGACAGCGAGCCCCGGGGAGCTGTTTTTT
D: NA; size: NA; J: TRBJ2-1; V: TRBV5-1; CDR3: CASSAALRTRTHNEQFF; DNA: TGCGCCAGCAGCGCTGCTCTTCGAACACGGACTCACAATGAGCAGTTCTTC
D: TRBD1; size: NA; J: TRBJ1-5; V: TRBV19; CDR3: CASIGQAGQPQHF; DNA: TGTGCCAGTATCGGACAGGCGGGTCAGCCCCAGCATTTT
D: NA; size: NA; J: TRBJ1-5; V: TRBV25-1; CDR3: CASSDRAGNQPQHF; DNA: TGTGCCAGCAGTGATCGGGCAGGGAATCAGCCCCAGCATTTT
D: TRBD2; size: NA; J: TRBJ2-1; V: TRBV9; CDR3: CASSYTSGGAYEQFF; DNA: TGTGCCAGCAGCTATACTAGCGGGGGGGCATATGAGCAGTTCTTC
D: NA; size: NA; J: TRBJ2-3; V: TRBV7-3; CDR3: CASSFPGSPSTDTQYF; DNA: TGTGCCAGCAGCTTTCCGGGAAGTCCTAGCACAGATACGCAGTATTTT
D: TRBD1; size: NA; J: TRBJ2-7; V: TRBV11-3; CDR3: CASSLGHGTAEQYF; DNA: TGTGCCAGCAGCTTAGGCCACGGGACAGCCGAGCAGTACTTC
D: TRBD2; size: NA; J: TRBJ2-7; V: TRBV7-3; CDR3: CASSVGLAGIYEQYF; DNA: TGTGCCAGCAGCGTCGGACTAGCGGGGATCTACGAGCAGTACTTC
D: TRBD1; size: NA; J: TRBJ2-2; V: TRBV7-2; CDR3: CASSKDRATGELFF; DNA: TGTGCCAGCAGCAAGGACAGGGCGACCGGGGAGCTGTTTTTT
D: NA; size: NA; J: TRBJ1-1; V: TRBV28; CDR3: CASSFRGGQNTEAFF; DNA: TGTGCCAGCAGTTTTAGGGGGGGCCAGAACACTGAAGCTTTCTTT
D: TRBD1; size: NA; J: TRBJ2-7; V: TRBV7-9; CDR3: CASSGGQGLYEQYF; DNA: TGTGCCAGCAGCGGTGGACAGGGTCTCTACGAGCAGTACTTC
D: NA; size: NA; J: TRBJ2-7; V: TRBV5-1; CDR3: CASSLQTLGSSYEQYF; DNA: TGCGCCAGCAGCTTGCAAACACTAGGGAGCTCCTACGAGCAGTACTTC
D: TRBD1; size: NA; J: TRBJ1-4; V: TRBV30; CDR3: CAWTGGDEKLFF; DNA: TGTGCCTGGACAGGGGGAGATGAAAAACTGTTTTTT
D: TRBD2; size: NA; J: TRBJ2-5; V: TRBV7-2; CDR3: CASSLRWREGRAETQYF; DNA: TGTGCCAGCAGCTTACGGTGGCGGGAGGGCCGTGCTGAGACCCAGTACTTC
D: NA; size: few; J: TRBJ1-5; V: TRBV3-1/TRBV3-2; CDR3: CASSSGGRYQHF; DNA: TGTGCCAGCAGCTCGGGGGGCCGCTATCAGCATTTT
D: TRBD1; size: NA; J: TRBJ2-1; V: TRBV25-1; CDR3: CASSVLAGTGINEQFF; DNA: TGTGCCAGCAGTGTCCTTGCCGGGACAGGGATCAATGAGCAGTTCTTC
D: NA; size: NA; J: TRBJ1-2; V: TRBV6-6; CDR3: CASSNPWPTNYGYTF; DNA: TGTGCCAGCAGTAACCCCTGGCCCACTAACTATGGCTACACCTTC
D: TRBD2; size: NA; J: TRBJ2-7; V: TRBV11-2; CDR3: CASSSPWTSGKYEQYF; DNA: TGTGCCAGCAGCTCTCCCTGGACTAGCGGGAAATACGAGCAGTACTTC
D: TRBD1; size: NA; J: TRBJ2-2; V: TRBV4-3; CDR3: CASSQPSTGWNTGELFF; DNA: TGCGCCAGCAGCCAACCCTCGACAGGGTGGAACACCGGGGAGCTGTTTTTT
D: TRBD2; size: NA; J: TRBJ2-1; V: TRBV29-1; CDR3: CSAHYERGTNEQFF; DNA: TGCAGCGCCCACTACGAGCGGGGGACCAATGAGCAGTTCTTC
D: NA; size: once; J: TRBJ1-3; V: TRBV2; CDR3: CASSAGLENTIYF; DNA: TGTGCCAGCAGCGCGGGACTGGAGAACACCATATATTTT
D: TRBD2; size: NA; J: TRBJ2-1; V: TRBV5-1; CDR3: CASSLRGAGGYNEQFF; DNA: TGCGCCAGCAGCCTCCGCGGGGCGGGAGGGTACAATGAGCAGTTCTTC
D: NA; size: NA; J: TRBJ1-2; V: TRBV19; CDR3: CASSASRGRAYGYTF; DNA: TGTGCCAGTAGTGCTTCACGAGGCAGGGCTTATGGCTACACCTTC
D: TRBD1; size: once; J: TRBJ1-3; V: TRBV6-6; CDR3: CASRGKTGVTGNTIYF; DNA: TGTGCCAGCAGAGGGAAAACAGGGGTAACTGGAAACACCATATATTTT
D: NA; size: NA; J: TRBJ2-1; V: TRBV30; CDR3: CAWSVRLLSTRYSYNEQFF; DNA: TGTGCCTGGAGTGTGCGACTGCTTTCCACCCGATACTCCTACAATGAGCAGTTCTTC
D: NA; size: once; J: TRBJ2-3; V: TRBV6-5; CDR3: CASSSGRGLTDTQYF; DNA: TGTGCCAGCAGTTCGGGCAGGGGCCTCACAGATACGCAGTATTTT
D: NA; size: NA; J: TRBJ2-5; V: TRBV19; CDR3: CASTGLATETQYF; DNA: TGTGCCAGCACAGGGCTAGCCACGGAGACCCAGTACTTC
D: NA; size: NA; J: TRBJ2-7; V: TRBV9; CDR3: CASSVEAGVSYEQYF; DNA: TGTGCCAGCAGCGTAGAGGCAGGGGTCTCCTACGAGCAGTACTTC
D: TRBD1; size: NA; J: TRBJ2-3; V: TRBV5-1; CDR3: CASGQGQTADTQYF; DNA: TGCGCCAGCGGACAGGGGCAAACGGCAGATACGCAGTATTTT
D: NA; size: NA; J: TRBJ1-2; V: TRBV2; CDR3: CASRIGGGGYTF; DNA: TGTGCCAGCAGAATCGGGGGTGGTGGCTACACCTTC
D: NA; size: NA; J: TRBJ1-2; V: TRBV2; CDR3: CASGRTGRSNYGYTF; DNA: TGTGCCAGCGGAAGGACGGGGAGAAGTAACTATGGCTACACCTTC
D: TRBD1; size: once; J: TRBJ2-7; V: TRBV5-4; CDR3: CASSWDRGDEQYF; DNA: TGTGCCAGCAGCTGGGACAGGGGAGACGAGCAGTACTTC
D: NA; size: NA; J: TRBJ1-5; V: TRBV6-5; CDR3: CASKIDRRGSQPQHF; DNA: TGTGCCAGCAAAATAGATAGGAGGGGTAGTCAGCCCCAGCATTTT
D: TRBD2; size: NA; J: TRBJ2-1; V: TRBV13; CDR3: CASSTGPWGLAGGPGLNEQFF; DNA: TGTGCCAGCAGCACAGGCCCCTGGGGACTAGCGGGAGGGCCTGGCTTAAATGAGCAGTTCTTC